This section outlines one T cell receptor beta chain sequence together with its context. Its antigen is undetermined. Germline-derived CDR1 and CDR2 are SGHDN and FVKESK. There are 18 residues in the CDR3. V shed 1 base, J shed 5 bases, and the junction held 13 bases outside the gene matches. This record comes from a study of T cells and Merkel cell carcinoma outcomes. Sequencing was performed with immunoSEQ multiplex PCR; in TCRdb, only in-frame clones are kept and a portion is missing. The sample consists of several thousand clones, about 80% of them appearing once. General observations from the study: Reportedly, T-cell repertoire with density predicts Merkel cell carcinoma outcomes.

Sequences were obtained from tumor tissue from Merkel cell carcinoma. This receptor was identified in a human donor with Merkel cell carcinoma. This chain links TRBV14 with TRBJ2-5; 10 bases line up with TRBD2. CDR3 in DNA: TGTGCCAGCAGCCAAGGAGCCCCAGCGGGAGGGGTAAGGGAGACCCAGTACTTC. It is translated as CASSQGAPAGGVRETQYF.